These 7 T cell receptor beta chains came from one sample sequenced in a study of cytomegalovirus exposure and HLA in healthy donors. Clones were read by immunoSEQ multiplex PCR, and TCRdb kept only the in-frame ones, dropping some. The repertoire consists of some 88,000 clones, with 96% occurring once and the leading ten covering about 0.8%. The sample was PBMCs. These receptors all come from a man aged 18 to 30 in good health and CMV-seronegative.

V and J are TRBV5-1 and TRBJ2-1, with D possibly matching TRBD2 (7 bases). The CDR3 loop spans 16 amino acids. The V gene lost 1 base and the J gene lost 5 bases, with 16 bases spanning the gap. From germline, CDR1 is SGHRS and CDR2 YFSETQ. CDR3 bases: TGCGCCAGCAGCTTGTGGGGGGGCGAACCGAACAATGAGCAGTTCTTC. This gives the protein CASSLWGGEPNNEQFF.

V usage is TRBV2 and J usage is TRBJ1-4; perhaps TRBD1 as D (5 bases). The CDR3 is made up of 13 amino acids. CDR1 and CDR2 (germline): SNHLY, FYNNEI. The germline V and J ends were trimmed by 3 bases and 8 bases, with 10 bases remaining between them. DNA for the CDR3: TGTGCCAGCAGTGATTTCCAGGGAGAAAAACTGTTTTTT. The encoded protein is CASSDFQGEKLFF.

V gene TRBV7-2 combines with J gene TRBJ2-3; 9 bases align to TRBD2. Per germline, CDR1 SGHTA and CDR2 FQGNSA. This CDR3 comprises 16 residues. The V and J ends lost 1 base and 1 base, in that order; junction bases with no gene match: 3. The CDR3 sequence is CASSLVVAGGTDTQYF. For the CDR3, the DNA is TGTGCCAGCAGCTTAGTAGTAGCGGGAGGCACAGATACGCAGTATTTT. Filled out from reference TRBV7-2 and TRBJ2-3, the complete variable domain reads GAGVSQSPSNKVTEKGKDVELRCDPISGHTALYWYRQSLGQGLEFLIYFQGNSAPDKSGLPSDRFSAERTGGSVSTLTIQRTQQEDSAVYLCASSLVVAGGTDTQYFGPGTRLTVL.

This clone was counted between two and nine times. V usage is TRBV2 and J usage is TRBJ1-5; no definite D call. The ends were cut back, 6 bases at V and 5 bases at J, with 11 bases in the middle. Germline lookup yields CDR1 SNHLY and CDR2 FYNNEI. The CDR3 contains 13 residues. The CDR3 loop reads CASRTDGDQPQHF. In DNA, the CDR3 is TGTGCCAGCAGGACCGACGGGGATCAGCCCCAGCATTTT.

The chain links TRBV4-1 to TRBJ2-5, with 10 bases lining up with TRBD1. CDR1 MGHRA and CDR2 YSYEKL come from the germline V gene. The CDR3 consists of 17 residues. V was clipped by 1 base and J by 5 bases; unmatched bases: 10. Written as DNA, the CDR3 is TGCGCCAGCAGCCAAGGACGGGGACAGGGGCATAGGGAGACCCAGTACTTC. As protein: CASSQGRGQGHRETQYF.

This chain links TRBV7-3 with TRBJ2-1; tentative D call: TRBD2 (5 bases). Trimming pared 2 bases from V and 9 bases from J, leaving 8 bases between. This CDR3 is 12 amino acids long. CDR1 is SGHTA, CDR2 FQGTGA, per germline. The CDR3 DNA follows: TGTGCCAGCAGCTTAGTGAGCGGTGAGCAGTTCTTC. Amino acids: CASSLVSGEQFF.

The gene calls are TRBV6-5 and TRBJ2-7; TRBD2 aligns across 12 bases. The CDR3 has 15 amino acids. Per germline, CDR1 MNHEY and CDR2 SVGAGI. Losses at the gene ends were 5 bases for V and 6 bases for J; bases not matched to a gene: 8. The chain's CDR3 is CASSRTSGMVAEQYV. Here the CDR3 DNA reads TGTGCCAGCAGTAGGACTAGCGGGATGGTTGCCGAGCAGTACGTC.